One and the same sample provided the 25 T cell receptor beta chains below, sequenced in a study of T cell repertoires in cytomegalovirus infection. TCRdb used MiXCR to reprocess the reads, holding one entry per CDR3 protein. The sample contains fewer than 350,000 distinct CDR3 sequences, roughly a sixth of which appear only once. Sequencing was performed on PBMCs. The receptors were gathered from a human donor in good health (CMV status not recorded). Some clones in this sample may be carry-over from other donors' samples.

Turning to this clonotype: A read error may produce the germline difference seen at one junction end. The chain has TRBV5-3 and TRBJ1-5, with TRBD1 as a possible D gene (5 bases). TRBV5-3 is assigned to the ORF class and has an uncertain function. CDR3 length: 15 amino acids. As DNA, the CDR3 is TGTGCCAGCAGCTTGGGCGGGACCATCAATCAGCCCCAGCATTTT. Translating gives CASSLGGTINQPQHF.

In this sample, this clonotype turned up many times. The rearrangement joins TRBV7-6 to TRBJ1-1; tentative D call: TRBD1 (5 bases). The germline V gene has CDR1 SGHVS and CDR2 FNYEAQ. V was pared by 5 bases and J by 1 base, with 20 bases between. The CDR3 has 17 residues. This chain's CDR3 is CASSQNGWGGGNTEAFF. The CDR3 nucleotides are TGTGCCAGCAGCCAAAACGGCTGGGGGGGAGGGAACACTGAAGCTTTCTTT.

The V call is TRBV5-8, the J call TRBJ1-5; TRBD1 matches at 8 bases. Trimming at V came to 4 bases and at J to 7 bases, leaving 10 bases not matched to a gene. CDR1 is SGHTS and CDR2 is YDEGEE in the germline V gene. The CDR3 sequence is 15 residues long. CDR3 amino acids: CASSTSSGGSQPQHF. The CDR3 DNA follows: TGTGCCAGCAGCACCTCCTCAGGGGGCTCGCAGCCCCAGCATTTT. Filled out from reference TRBV5-8 and TRBJ1-5, the complete variable domain reads EAGVTQSPTHLIKTRGQQATLRCSPISGHTSVYWYQQALGLGLQFLLWYDEGEERNRGNFPPRFSGRQFPNYSSELNVNALELEDSALYLCASSTSSGGSQPQHFGDGTRLSIL.

The chain couples TRBV4-2 to TRBJ1-5, with no clear D. This CDR3 contains 16 residues. Germline V CDR1 and CDR2: LGHNA, YNFKEQ. V lost 0 bases, J lost 2 bases, and 11 bases lay in between. DNA of the CDR3: TGTGCCAGCAGCCAAGATGAGGGTGCTGGCAATCAGCCCCAGCATTTT. This encodes CASSQDEGAGNQPQHF.

This clonotype came up a few times. The rearrangement links TRBV2 to TRBJ2-7; tentative D call: TRBD2 (5 bases). Germline CDR1 is SNHLY and CDR2 is FYNNEI. V was shortened by 8 bases and J by 6 bases, with 32 bases between the two germline ends. The CDR3 has 18 amino acids. CDR3 DNA sequence: TGTGCCAGCCGAGCTCCCGACGAATATAGTGGAGGTCGCGGCGAGCAGTACTTC. The encoded protein is CASRAPDEYSGGRGEQYF.

In this sample, this clonotype turned up many times. The V and J genes are TRBV7-2 and TRBJ1-3; no clear D. With 5 bases removed from V and 0 bases from J, the gap between germline ends came to 11 bases. This CDR3 has 15 amino acids. Germline loops: CDR1 SGHTA, CDR2 FQGNSA. The DNA of the CDR3 is TGTGCCAGCAGCCCGGACGGTATCTCTGGAAACACCATATATTTT. Translation gives CASSPDGISGNTIYF.

Ten or more counts support this clonotype. The V and J genes are TRBV6-5 and TRBJ2-6; D not resolved. Trimming cost V 6 bases and J 0 bases, with 9 bases left between them. Germline lookup yields CDR1 MNHEY and CDR2 SVGAGI. The CDR3 loop spans 15 amino acids. The CDR3 loop reads CASSVISSGANVLTF. The CDR3 DNA sequence: TGTGCCAGCAGCGTCATAAGCTCTGGGGCCAACGTCCTGACTTTC.

This clonotype has just a few counts. For the CDR3, the DNA is TGCGCCAGCAGCCAAGAGGGGCCGGGGGGACGCACAGATACGCAGTATTTT. It specifies CASSQEGPGGRTDTQYF. The V call is TRBV4-1, the J call TRBJ2-3; 7 bases agree with TRBD2. There are 17 residues in the CDR3. J lost 1 base, V lost 0 bases, and 7 bases had no gene match. Germline CDR1 is MGHRA and CDR2 is YSYEKL.

This clonotype has ten or more counts. The CDR3 is CASSLGLGASTDTQYF. The DNA for the CDR3 is TGTGCCAGCAGTTTGGGGTTGGGGGCTAGCACAGATACGCAGTATTTT. The genes are TRBV12-3 or TRBV12-4 and TRBJ2-3, with a weak D call TRBD1 (6 bases). The CDR3 has 16 residues. V lost 3 bases and J lost 0, with 13 bases in between.

This clonotype was picked up many times. This rearrangement joins TRBV28 to TRBJ2-7; D assignment may be TRBD1 or TRBD2 (5 bases each). The germline gives CDR1 MDHEN, CDR2 SYDVKM. The CDR3 has 16 amino acids. Trimming took off 2 bases at V and 4 bases at J, with 18 bases between the two ends. Here the CDR3 reads CASSLSGSAGTYEQYF. The CDR3 DNA follows: TGTGCCAGCAGTTTAAGTGGGTCCGCAGGGACGTACGAGCAGTACTTC.

The chain uses TRBV20-1 and TRBJ2-2; unclear D gene. This CDR3 is built from 14 residues. V lost 0 bases and J lost 3, with 8 bases in between. Per the germline V gene, CDR1 is DFQATT and CDR2 is SNEGSKA (reference sequence). Here the CDR3 reads CSARDSADTGELFF. CDR3 DNA sequence: TGCAGTGCTAGAGATTCCGCCGACACCGGGGAGCTGTTTTTT.

The J gene is TRBJ2-6, the V gene TRBV3-1; D is uncertain. The CDR3 sequence is 17 residues long. Germline V gene data show CDR1 as LGHDT and CDR2 as YNNKEL (reference sequence). V lost 0 bases to trimming and J lost 0 bases, with 9 bases between them. This CDR3 is CASSQDRRSSGANVLTF. The CDR3 coding sequence is TGTGCCAGCAGCCAAGATCGTCGAAGCTCTGGGGCCAACGTCCTGACTTTC.

This clonotype was observed at least ten times. The chain has TRBV7-2 and TRBJ2-7; D might be TRBD2 (5 bases). Trimming pared 1 base from V and 2 bases from J, leaving 12 bases between. The CDR3 totals 15 residues. Germline V gene sequence: CDR1 SGHTA, CDR2 FQGNSA. The CDR3 sequence is CASSLVAGTPYEQYF. CDR3 sequence (DNA): TGTGCCAGCAGCTTAGTGGCGGGCACACCCTACGAGCAGTACTTC.

The gene calls are TRBV4-1 and TRBJ2-7; 8 bases are a match to TRBD2. The trim removed 4 bases at V and 6 bases at J, leaving 11 bases unmatched. This CDR3 contains 15 residues. Germline CDR1 reads MGHRA; CDR2 reads YSYEKL. The CDR3 here is CASSLMSRGAREQYF. In DNA, the CDR3 is TGCGCCAGCAGCCTTATGTCGCGGGGGGCCCGCGAGCAGTACTTC.

As to this clonotype: Possible read error: a much larger clone is one base away. V usage is TRBV7-2 and J usage is TRBJ2-5; D may be TRBD2 (6 bases). The CDR3 covers 14 residues. Trimming pared 2 bases from V and 2 bases from J, leaving 9 bases between. Germline CDR1 and CDR2: SGHTA and FQGNSA. In nucleotides, the CDR3 is TGTGCCAGCAGCTTACGGGAGATACAAGAGACCCAGTACTTC. Amino acids: CASSLREIQETQYF.

This clonotype was seen many times. V gene TRBV28 combines with J gene TRBJ2-7, with a possible D match to TRBD2 (6 bases). CDR1 is MDHEN, CDR2 SYDVKM, per germline. V was trimmed by 5 bases and J by 7 bases, leaving 18 bases between them. The CDR3 sequence is 14 residues long. The chain's CDR3 is CASSPPRGSGEQYF. The CDR3, as DNA: TGTGCCAGCAGTCCCCCCCGGGGGTCTGGGGAGCAGTACTTC.

J is TRBJ2-7 and V is TRBV5-4, with D unresolved. Germline values: CDR1 SGHNT, CDR2 YYREEE (reference sequence). The length of the CDR3 is 12 residues. V shed 4 bases and J shed 7 bases, with 12 bases lying between them. CDR3: CASSIPLGEQYF. In nucleotides, the CDR3 is TGTGCCAGCAGCATACCGCTAGGGGAGCAGTACTTC.

This clonotype was detected ten times or more. The chain combines TRBV7-2 with TRBJ1-2, with 8 positions matching TRBD1. The length of the CDR3 is 13 residues. The V and J ends lost 7 bases and 4 bases, in that order; junction bases with no gene match: 5. CDR1 and CDR2 (germline): SGHTA, FQGNSA. CDR3: CASTTDRGYGYTF. The CDR3, as DNA: TGTGCCAGCACCACCGACAGGGGCTATGGCTACACCTTC.

This clonotype turned up a few times. The chain has TRBV20-1 and TRBJ2-2; 8 positions agree with TRBD2. The CDR3 has 16 residues. V lost 6 bases and J lost 4; bases outside the gene matches: 13. Germline lookup yields CDR1 DFQATT and CDR2 SNEGSKA (reference sequence). This CDR3 is CSARGGPLGSTGELFF. CDR3 sequence (DNA): TGCAGTGCACGGGGGGGACCATTGGGGAGCACCGGGGAGCTGTTTTTT.

The rearrangement uses TRBV4-1 and TRBJ1-4; D call uncertain. The CDR3 spans 15 residues. Trimming took 0 bases from V and 4 from J, leaving 9 bases between them. The germline CDR1 and CDR2 sequences are MGHRA and YSYEKL. The CDR3 DNA reads TGCGCCAGCAGCCAAGATACACAGATTAATGAAAAACTGTTTTTT. This sequence encodes CASSQDTQINEKLFF.

CDR3 region: CSARSRGWQPQHF. CDR3 DNA sequence: TGCAGTGCTCGGTCTCGGGGCTGGCAGCCCCAGCATTTT. The chain combines TRBV20-1 with TRBJ1-5; D perhaps matches TRBD1 (5 bases). This CDR3 comprises 13 residues. V lost 5 bases and J 7 bases, leaving 15 bases between the germline ends. Germline CDR1 reads DFQATT; CDR2 reads SNEGSKA (reference sequence).

This chain uses TRBV7-8 with TRBJ2-5; 8 bases are a match to TRBD1. The V gene's germline CDR1 is SGHVS and CDR2 FQNEAQ. This CDR3 has 15 amino acids. V lost 4 bases to trimming and J lost 3 bases; unmatched junction nucleotides: 7. CDR3 nucleotide sequence: TGTGCCAGCAGCTCCCCGGACAGGGAGGAAGAGACCCAGTACTTC. Protein sequence: CASSSPDREEETQYF.

About this clonotype: A read error may be the cause here, since a much bigger clone is one base away. Likely a read error: the CDR3 ends without its conserved phenylalanine or tryptophan. The V and J genes are TRBV7-2 and TRBJ1-1; TRBD1 agrees at 8 bases. This CDR3 is built from 15 residues. With V trimmed by 5 bases and J by 3 bases, 8 bases remained unmatched. Germline lookup yields CDR1 SGHTA and CDR2 FQGNSA. DNA for the CDR3: TGTGCCAGCAGCCGATTACAGGGGGGAGACACTGAAGCTTTCTCT. It is translated as CASSRLQGGDTEAFS.

Turning to this clonotype: One base away lies a much larger clone, so this may be a sequencing read error. V gene TRBV10-1 combines with J gene TRBJ1-5; D ambiguous. CDR1 WNHNN and CDR2 SYGVQD come from the germline V gene (reference sequence). CDR3 size: 17 residues. As DNA, the CDR3 is TGTGCCAGCAGTGAGTCTTGGGCAGGCTATATCAATCAGCCCCAGCATTTT. This translates into CASSESWAGYINQPQHF.

The rearrangement links TRBV5-5 to TRBJ2-4; D remains unclear. The CDR3 length is 12 residues. CDR1 and CDR2 (germline): SGHKS, YYEKEE (reference sequence). The V end lost 4 bases, the J end lost 9 bases, and 11 bases lay between the germline ends. CDR3 amino acids: CASSPYIGIQYF. CDR3 sequence (DNA): TGTGCCAGCAGCCCTTACATCGGCATTCAGTACTTC. The full variable domain, its missing parts supplied by reference TRBV5-5 and TRBJ2-4, is DAGVTQSPTHLIKTRGQQVTLRCSPISGHKSVSWYQQVLGQGPQFIFQYYEKEERGRGNFPDRFSARQFPNYSSELNVNALLLGDSALYLCASSPYIGIQYFGAGTRLSVL.